The source of this T cell receptor (beta chain) is a study of T cells after yellow fever vaccination. With 8 bases removed from V and 4 bases from J, the gap between germline ends came to 13 bases. The CDR3 is made up of 12 amino acids. Germline assignment: CDR1 SQVTM and CDR2 ANQGSEA. This clonotype was counted many times. Each CDR3 protein gets one entry after TCRdb re-called the 5' RACE reads with MiXCR. The sample lists about 25,000 distinct CDR3 sequences; 3% to 4% were seen once. This chain links TRBV29-1 with TRBJ2-3; weak D call: TRBD1 (5 bases). The material was PBMCs, either bulk or a sorted T-cell subset (CD4+, CD8+, memory, or dextramer-sorted; not recorded which), obtained 35 to 50 days after the first yellow fever vaccination. This sequence originates from a man younger than 35 who received the YFV17D yellow fever vaccine. The CDR3 DNA follows: TGCAGCATTTCAGGGTCCGCAGATACGCAGTATTTT. It codes for CSISGSADTQYF.